This TCR beta chain was documented in a study of tumor-infiltrating lymphocytes in localized non-small cell lung cancer. Study-wide background: Several tumor histologies, both smoking statuses, and some post-neoadjuvant chemotherapy samples were included. From each patient, both tumor and uninvolved lung, non-adjacent to tumor, were sampled.

Germline CDR1 is SEHNR and CDR2 is FQNEAQ (reference sequence). The CDR3 is 11 residues long. V was pared by 9 bases and J by 5 bases, with 7 bases between. This clone was observed a few times. Its antigen is unknown. Clones were read by immunoSEQ multiplex PCR, and TCRdb kept only the in-frame ones, dropping some. The sample has 2,800 or so clones; approximately 48% are singletons. General study points: TCR sequencing covered a subset of patients with enough tissue. No T-cell fraction difference was seen between IM1 and IM2 tumors.

Sequencing used uninvolved lung tissue not adjacent to the tumor. The chain combines TRBV7-9 with TRBJ1-4; TRBD1 is a possible D gene (5 bases). The sequence came from a human donor with non-small cell lung cancer. In DNA form, the CDR3 reads TGTGCCAGACAGGACAATGAAAAACTGTTTTTT. Its protein is CARQDNEKLFF.